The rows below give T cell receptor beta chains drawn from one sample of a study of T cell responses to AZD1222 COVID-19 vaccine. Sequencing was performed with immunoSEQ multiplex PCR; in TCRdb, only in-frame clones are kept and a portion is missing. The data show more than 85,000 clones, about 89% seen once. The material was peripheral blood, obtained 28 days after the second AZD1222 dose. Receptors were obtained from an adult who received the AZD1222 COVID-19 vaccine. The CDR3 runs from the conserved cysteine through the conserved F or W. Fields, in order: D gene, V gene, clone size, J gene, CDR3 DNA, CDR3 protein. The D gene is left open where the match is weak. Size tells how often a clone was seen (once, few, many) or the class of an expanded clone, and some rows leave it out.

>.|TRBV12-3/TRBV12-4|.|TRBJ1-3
TGTGCCAGCAGTTCCGGAAACACCATATATTTT
CASSSGNTIYF
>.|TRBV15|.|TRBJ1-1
TGTGCCACCAGCAGAGATATGGGGAACACTGAAGCTTTCTTT
CATSRDMGNTEAFF
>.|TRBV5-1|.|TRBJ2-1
TGCGCCAGCAGCTTGGCAGTCGATGAGCAGTTCTTC
CASSLAVDEQFF
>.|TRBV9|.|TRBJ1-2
TGTGCCAGCAGCTCTCAGGGCACGATCTATGGCTACACCTTC
CASSSQGTIYGYTF
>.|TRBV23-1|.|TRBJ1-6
TGCGCCAGGCTCGGCAGAAGCTCCTATAATTCACCCCTCCACTTT
CARLGRSSYNSPLHF
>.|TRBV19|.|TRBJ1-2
TGTGCCAGTAGTAGCCCAGGCAGCTATGGCTACACCTTC
CASSSPGSYGYTF
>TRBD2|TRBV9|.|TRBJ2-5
TGTGCCAGCAGCGTAGAGCCTAGCGGCCTCCAAGAGACCCAGTACTTC
CASSVEPSGLQETQYF
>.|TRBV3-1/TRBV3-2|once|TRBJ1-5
TGTGCCAGCAGCCAAGGCAGGGACAATCAGCCCCAGCATTTT
CASSQGRDNQPQHF
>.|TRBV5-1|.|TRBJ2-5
TGCGCCAGCAGGGGGGGGACAGCCCAAGAGACCCAGTACTTC
CASRGGTAQETQYF
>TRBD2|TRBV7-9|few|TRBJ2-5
TGTGCCAGCAGCTCCCCCGCGGGGGAAGAGACCCAGTACTTC
CASSSPAGEETQYF
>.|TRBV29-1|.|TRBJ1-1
TGCAGCGACGACAGGTTTACGACTGAAGCTTTCTTT
CSDDRFTTEAFF
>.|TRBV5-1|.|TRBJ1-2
TGCGCCAGCAGCTTGACTGCTGGGGATGGCTACACCTTC
CASSLTAGDGYTF
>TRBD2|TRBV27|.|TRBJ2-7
TGTGCCAGCAGTCCCCGGGAGGGGAATTTCGACGAGCAGTACTTC
CASSPREGNFDEQYF
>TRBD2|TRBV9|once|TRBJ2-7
TGTGCCAGCAGCGTTGGGACTAGTGACTACGAGCAGTACTTC
CASSVGTSDYEQYF
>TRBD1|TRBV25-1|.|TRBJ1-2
TGTGCCAGCAGTGAATTGGTGGGACAGGGGGCCCATGGCTACACCTTC
CASSELVGQGAHGYTF
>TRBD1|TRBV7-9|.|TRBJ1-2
TGTGCCAGCAGCTTCGGGACAGATAACTATGGCTACACCTTC
CASSFGTDNYGYTF
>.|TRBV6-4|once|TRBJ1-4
TGTGCCAGTGCTCACATCGGGGTTGAAAAACTGTTTTTT
CASAHIGVEKLFF
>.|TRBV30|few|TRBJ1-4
TGTGCCTGGAGTGAAAGGGACGGAGAAAAACTGTTTTTT
CAWSERDGEKLFF
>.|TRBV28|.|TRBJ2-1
TGTGCCTCCACAAGGCCAGGGAAGAATGAGCAGTTCTTC
CASTRPGKNEQFF
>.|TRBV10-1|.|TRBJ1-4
TGCGCCAGCAGACAGGGTTCTAATGAAAAACTGTTTTTT
CASRQGSNEKLFF
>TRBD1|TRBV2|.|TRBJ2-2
TGTGCCAGCAGCATCAGGGGGCCCGGGGAGCTGTTTTTT
CASSIRGPGELFF
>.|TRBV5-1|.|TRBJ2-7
TGCGCCAGCAGCTTGGCCTACGAGCAGTACTTC
CASSLAYEQYF